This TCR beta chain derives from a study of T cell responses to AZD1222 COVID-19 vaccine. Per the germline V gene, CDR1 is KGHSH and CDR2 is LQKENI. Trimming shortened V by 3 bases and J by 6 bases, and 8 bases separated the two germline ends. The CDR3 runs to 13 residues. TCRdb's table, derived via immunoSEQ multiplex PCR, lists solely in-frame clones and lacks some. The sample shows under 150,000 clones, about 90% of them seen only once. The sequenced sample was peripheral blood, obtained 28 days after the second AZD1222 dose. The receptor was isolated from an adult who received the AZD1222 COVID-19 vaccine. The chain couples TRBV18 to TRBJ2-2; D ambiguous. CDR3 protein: CASSPYSPGELFF. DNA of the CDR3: TGTGCCAGCTCACCCTATAGCCCCGGGGAGCTGTTTTTT.